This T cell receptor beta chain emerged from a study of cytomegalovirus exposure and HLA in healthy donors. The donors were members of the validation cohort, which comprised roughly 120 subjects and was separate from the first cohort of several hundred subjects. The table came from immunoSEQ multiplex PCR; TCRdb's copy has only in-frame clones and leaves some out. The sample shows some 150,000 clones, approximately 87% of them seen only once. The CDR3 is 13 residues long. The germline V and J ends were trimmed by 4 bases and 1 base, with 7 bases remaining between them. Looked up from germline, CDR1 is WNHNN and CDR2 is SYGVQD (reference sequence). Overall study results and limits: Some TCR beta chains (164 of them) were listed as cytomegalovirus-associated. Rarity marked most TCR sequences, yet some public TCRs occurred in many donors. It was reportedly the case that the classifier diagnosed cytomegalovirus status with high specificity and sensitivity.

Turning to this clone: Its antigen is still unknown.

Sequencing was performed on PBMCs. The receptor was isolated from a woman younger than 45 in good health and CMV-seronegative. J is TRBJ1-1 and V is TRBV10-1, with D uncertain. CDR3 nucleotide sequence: TGCGCCAGCAGTGTTAGCCCGAACACTGAAGCTTTCTTT. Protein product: CASSVSPNTEAFF.